One sample yielded the 30 T cell receptor beta chains listed below, sequenced in a study of OX40 agonist ivuxolimab in advanced cancers. The assay was immunoSEQ multiplex PCR, and TCRdb's table has in-frame clones only and misses some. The sample shows about 71,000 clones, about 83% of them seen only once. The sample here was CD4+ or CD8+ T cells sorted from blood, taken in a trial of the OX40 agonist ivuxolimab. The receptors were sampled from an adult with an advanced solid tumor such as melanoma, head and neck, liver or kidney cancer.

The rearrangement uses TRBV19 and TRBJ2-5; D is ambiguous. Trimming cost V 3 bases and J 0 bases, with 5 bases left between them. Germline CDR1 is LNHDA and CDR2 is SQIVND (reference sequence). There are 13 residues in the CDR3. The CDR3 sequence is CASSIAYQETQYF. In DNA, the CDR3 is TGTGCCAGTAGTATCGCCTACCAAGAGACCCAGTACTTC.

The V and J genes are TRBV19 and TRBJ2-5; D assignment may be TRBD1 or TRBD2 (5 bases each). The CDR3 has 14 residues. The germline gives CDR1 LNHDA, CDR2 SQIVND (reference sequence). V was shortened by 1 base and J by 1 base, with 7 bases between the two germline ends. The DNA for the CDR3 is TGTGCCAGTAGTATAGGGGGGTCCCAAGAGACCCAGTACTTC. Translating it yields CASSIGGSQETQYF.

V is TRBV6-6 and J is TRBJ2-7; TRBD2 is a possible D gene (6 bases). Trimming removed 0 bases at V and 3 bases at J, with 12 bases between. The CDR3 loop spans 15 amino acids. Germline V lookup: CDR1 MNHNY, CDR2 SVGAGI (reference sequence). CDR3 loop: CASSYSGLQRYEQYF. In nucleotides, the CDR3 is TGTGCCAGCAGTTACTCGGGACTCCAGCGCTACGAGCAGTACTTC.

This clone has a handful of counts. The rearrangement uses TRBV5-1 and TRBJ2-7; D not resolved. The CDR3 runs to 17 residues. The germline V gene has CDR1 SGHRS and CDR2 YFSETQ. Trimming cost V 0 bases and J 1 base, with 17 bases left between them. The CDR3 spells CASSLAHAQEISYEQYF. DNA for the CDR3: TGCGCCAGCAGCTTGGCTCACGCTCAGGAAATTTCCTACGAGCAGTACTTC.

Only a few counts were recorded for this clone. This chain connects TRBV10-3 to TRBJ2-3, with 9 bases lining up with TRBD1. J gave up 1 base and V 9 bases, and 11 bases lay outside the gene matches. Germline loops: CDR1 ENHRY, CDR2 SYGVKD. The CDR3 extends over 16 amino acids. The CDR3 region has the DNA TGTGCCATTAAACCCGGACAGGGGACGGGCACAGATACGCAGTATTTT. This translates into CAIKPGQGTGTDTQYF.

The V call is TRBV28, the J call TRBJ1-4, with a weak D call TRBD1 (5 bases). The CDR3 sequence is 12 residues long. V was clipped by 10 bases and J by 6 bases, with 12 bases between them. The germline CDR1 and CDR2 sequences are MDHEN and SYDVKM. CDR3 amino acids: CATGTGYEKLFF. The CDR3 DNA follows: TGTGCCACCGGGACGGGGTATGAAAAACTGTTTTTT.

CDR3 DNA: TGTGCCAGCAGTAGAGGGACAGGGGGGCGAGAGACCCAGTACTTC. It yields the protein CASSRGTGGRETQYF. The V and J genes are TRBV6-5 and TRBJ2-5; TRBD1 agrees at 11 bases. The CDR3 runs 15 residues. Germline-derived CDR1 and CDR2 are MNHEY and SVGAGI. Trimming cost V 5 bases and J 4 bases; bases outside gene matches: 6.

The CDR3 region is CASSVDGTLDEKLFF. CDR3 bases: TGTGCCAGCAGCGTAGACGGGACACTCGATGAAAAACTGTTTTTT. The rearrangement links TRBV9 to TRBJ1-4; possible D gene TRBD1, 6 bases. CDR3 length: 15 amino acids. The germline gives CDR1 SGDLS, CDR2 YYNGEE. Trimming took off 0 bases at V and 6 bases at J, with 12 bases between the two ends.

V gene TRBV28 combines with J gene TRBJ2-1; D may be TRBD2 (6 bases). V was clipped by 7 bases and J by 7 bases, with 20 bases between them. The CDR3 length is 15 residues. CDR1 and CDR2 from the germline V gene are MDHEN and SYDVKM. The CDR3 nucleotides read TGTGCCAGCAACCGTGCCGGGGGAGAATATAATGAGCAGTTCTTC. It is translated as CASNRAGGEYNEQFF.

The chain joins TRBV5-1 to TRBJ1-5, with TRBD1 matching 7 bases. The CDR3 sequence is 13 residues long. Germline loops: CDR1 SGHRS, CDR2 YFSETQ. Germline trimming cut 4 bases from V and 5 bases from J; bases unmatched to any gene: 3. For the CDR3, the DNA is TGCGCCAGCAGCGTTGGGACAGATCAGCCCCAGCATTTT. This sequence encodes CASSVGTDQPQHF.

Only a few counts were recorded for this clone. The chain couples TRBV18 to TRBJ1-5; D is uncertain. The germline gives CDR1 KGHSH, CDR2 LQKENI. This CDR3 contains 15 residues. V was clipped by 2 bases and J by 1 base, with 9 bases between them. Here the CDR3 reads CASSPGPNSNQPQHF. CDR3 in DNA: TGTGCCAGCTCACCAGGTCCTAACAGCAATCAGCCCCAGCATTTT.

V is TRBV5-4 and J is TRBJ1-4; D might be TRBD1 (6 bases). The CDR3 runs to 14 residues. Deletions cut 0 bases from V and 7 bases from J, with 10 bases between. Germline CDR1 reads SGHNT; CDR2 reads YYREEE (reference sequence). Written as DNA, the CDR3 is TGTGCCAGCAGCTTGGGGGGGCTGAGTGAAAAACTGTTTTTT. Translating it yields CASSLGGLSEKLFF. The full variable domain, in which reference TRBV5-4 and TRBJ1-4 provide the parts outside the CDR3, is ETGVTQSPTHLIKTRGQQVTLRCSSQSGHNTVSWYQQALGQGPQFIFQYYREEENGRGNFPPRFSGLQFPNYSSELNVNALELDDSALYLCASSLGGLSEKLFFGSGTQLSVL.

V and J are TRBV5-5 and TRBJ1-3; possibly TRBD1 for D (5 bases). V lost 4 bases and J 0 bases, leaving 8 bases between the germline ends. CDR3 size: 14 residues. Germline V gives CDR1 SGHKS, CDR2 YYEKEE (reference sequence). The DNA of the CDR3 is TGTGCCAGCAGCCGGGACCGCTCTGGAAACACCATATATTTT. This codes for CASSRDRSGNTIYF.

This chain links TRBV7-2 with TRBJ1-2; 10 bases align to TRBD1. V gave up 1 base and J gave up 4 bases; unmatched junction bases: 3. The germline V gene encodes CDR1 SGHTA and CDR2 FQGNSA. The CDR3 spans 15 residues. Here the CDR3 reads CASSLDWTGGYGYTF. Here the CDR3 DNA reads TGTGCCAGCAGCTTAGATTGGACAGGGGGCTATGGCTACACCTTC. Using reference TRBV7-2 and TRBJ1-2 for the parts outside the CDR3, the full variable domain is GAGVSQSPSNKVTEKGKDVELRCDPISGHTALYWYRQSLGQGLEFLIYFQGNSAPDKSGLPSDRFSAERTGGSVSTLTIQRTQQEDSAVYLCASSLDWTGGYGYTFGSGTRLTVV.

This clone was observed once. DNA for the CDR3: TGTGCCAGCAGCCTCGTGGACGAAGGGGCTGAGCAGTTCTTC. Translated: CASSLVDEGAEQFF. The chain employs TRBV4-2 and TRBJ2-1, with a weak D call TRBD1 (5 bases). The ends were cut back, 4 bases at V and 9 bases at J, with 16 bases in the middle. Germline-derived CDR1 and CDR2 are LGHNA and YNFKEQ. CDR3 size: 14 residues.

J is TRBJ2-3 and V is TRBV2, with 7 nucleotides matching TRBD2. Germline CDR1 reads SNHLY; CDR2 reads FYNNEI. The CDR3 has 14 amino acids. After removal of 3 bases from V and 5 bases from J, the junction contained 5 bases not matched to a gene. The CDR3 loop reads CASSDVGGGDTQYF. The CDR3 region has the DNA TGTGCCAGCAGTGATGTGGGGGGGGGAGATACGCAGTATTTT.

V is TRBV5-1 and J is TRBJ2-7; D gene uncertain. The CDR3 has 13 residues. V was clipped by 4 bases and J by 0 bases, with 8 bases between them. Germline V lookup: CDR1 SGHRS, CDR2 YFSETQ. DNA for the CDR3: TGCGCCAGCAGCCCGACCTCCTCCTACGAGCAGTACTTC. The encoded protein is CASSPTSSYEQYF.

This chain joins TRBV27 and TRBJ1-5, with 7 bases fitting TRBD1. Trimming took 3 bases from V and 7 from J; bases not matched to a gene: 3. Germline lookup yields CDR1 MNHEY and CDR2 SMNVEV (reference sequence). CDR3 length: 13 amino acids. The CDR3 coding sequence is TGTGCCAGCAGTTTGACAGGGTCACAGCCCCAGCATTTT. It translates to CASSLTGSQPQHF.

The V call is TRBV14, the J call TRBJ1-1; D not certain. The CDR3 is 17 residues long. Germline V gene data show CDR1 as SGHDN and CDR2 as FVKESK. Trimming took off 4 bases at V and 2 bases at J, with 20 bases between the two ends. CDR3 nucleotide sequence: TGTGCCAGCAGCCCTCCCAGGCTCTGGTCTCGTAACACTGAAGCTTTCTTT. It yields the protein CASSPPRLWSRNTEAFF.

This clone showed up just once. The rearrangement links TRBV7-2 to TRBJ1-1; D is unclear. This CDR3 comprises 13 residues. Between the trimmed V and J ends, which lost 3 bases and 3 bases, there was a span of 8 bases. From germline, CDR1 is SGHTA and CDR2 FQGNSA. CDR3 in DNA: TGTGCCAGCAGCTTCCAGATGGACACTGAAGCTTTCTTT. Its translation is CASSFQMDTEAFF.

The rearrangement links TRBV5-1 to TRBJ2-5; D ambiguous. Germline-derived CDR1 and CDR2 are SGHRS and YFSETQ. Trimming removed 5 bases at V and 4 bases at J, with 15 bases between. This CDR3 is built from 14 residues. The CDR3 DNA sequence: TGCGCCAGCAGGCCGACCGCGGAGAGAGAGACCCAGTACTTC. Amino acid sequence: CASRPTAERETQYF.

The J gene is TRBJ1-5, the V gene TRBV5-1; no definite D call. This CDR3 is built from 15 residues. The germline V gene has CDR1 SGHRS and CDR2 YFSETQ. Trimming took 4 bases from V and 4 from J, leaving 15 bases between them. CDR3 region: CASSIGPLGNQPQHF. CDR3 DNA sequence: TGCGCCAGCAGCATTGGGCCCCTAGGAAATCAGCCCCAGCATTTT. The full variable domain, rest sourced from reference TRBV5-1 and TRBJ1-5, is KAGVTQTPRYLIKTRGQQVTLSCSPISGHRSVSWYQQTPGQGLQFLFEYFSETQRNKGNFPGRFSGRQFSNSRSEMNVSTLELGDSALYLCASSIGPLGNQPQHFGDGTRLSIL.

This clone was counted once. The chain employs TRBV28 and TRBJ1-5, with D perhaps TRBD1 (6 bases). The germline V and J ends were trimmed by 7 bases and 3 bases, with 25 bases remaining between them. The CDR3 runs 18 residues. From germline, CDR1 is MDHEN and CDR2 SYDVKM. The CDR3 here is CASTPPGITGTINQPQHF. The CDR3 nucleotides are TGTGCCAGCACTCCCCCGGGGATAACAGGGACGATCAATCAGCCCCAGCATTTT.

The chain combines TRBV29-1 with TRBJ2-7; the D gene is possibly TRBD2 (6 bases). V dropped 4 bases and J dropped 0 bases, with 19 bases sitting between them. Germline CDR1 SQVTM, CDR2 ANQGSEA. The CDR3 sequence is 16 residues long. The CDR3 nucleotides are TGCAGCGTTGCCCAACCCCGGGACGGGAGCTCCTACGAGCAGTACTTC. Amino acid sequence: CSVAQPRDGSSYEQYF.

The rearrangement links TRBV15 to TRBJ1-2; D perhaps matches TRBD1 (5 bases). The CDR3 sequence is 13 residues long. CDR1 is LNHNV, CDR2 YYDKDF, per germline (reference sequence). V gave up 6 bases and J gave up 3 bases, with 11 bases separating them. The CDR3 loop reads CATSPGRYYGYTF. CDR3 nucleotide sequence: TGTGCCACCAGTCCGGGACGGTACTATGGCTACACCTTC.

The chain is built from TRBV27 and TRBJ2-3, with 7 bases matching TRBD2. CDR1 and CDR2 (germline): MNHEY, SMNVEV (reference sequence). The CDR3 has 15 residues. Trimming at V came to 5 bases and at J to 0 bases, leaving 5 bases not matched to a gene. CDR3 region: CASSPFGRSTDTQYF. As DNA, the CDR3 is TGTGCCAGCAGTCCTTTCGGGAGGAGCACAGATACGCAGTATTTT.

The chain is built from TRBV28 and TRBJ1-6, with 7 bases fitting TRBD1. After removal of 10 bases from V and 6 bases from J, the junction contained 3 bases not matched to a gene. Looked up from germline, CDR1 is MDHEN and CDR2 is SYDVKM. The CDR3 has 12 amino acids. For the CDR3, the DNA is TGTGCCACCGGGGACAGTAATTCACCCCTCCACTTT. As protein: CATGDSNSPLHF. Full variable domain (missing parts from reference TRBV28 and TRBJ1-6): DVKVTQSSRYLVKRTGEKVFLECVQDMDHENMFWYRQDPGLGLRLIYFSYDVKMKEKGDIPEGYSVSREKKERFSLILESASTNQTSMYLCATGDSNSPLHFGNGTRLTVT.

This chain links TRBV29-1 with TRBJ2-2; D uncertain. CDR1 and CDR2 (germline): SQVTM, ANQGSEA. The CDR3 spans 16 residues. V was clipped by 4 bases and J by 4 bases, with 19 bases between them. DNA for the CDR3: TGCAGCGTTGTAAGGTATAGGGCCTACCCCACCGGGGAGCTGTTTTTT. Its translation: CSVVRYRAYPTGELFF.

There are a few counts of this clone. The rearrangement joins TRBV2 to TRBJ1-2, with a possible D match to TRBD1 (6 bases). The V end was cut by 7 bases, the J end by 5 bases, with 11 bases between. The V gene's germline CDR1 is SNHLY and CDR2 FYNNEI. This CDR3 has 12 amino acids. CDR3 in amino acids: CASKAGEYGYTF. CDR3 coding DNA: TGTGCCAGCAAGGCAGGGGAATATGGCTACACCTTC.

The chain employs TRBV29-1 and TRBJ1-1, with D possibly matching TRBD1 (5 bases). CDR1 and CDR2 (germline): SQVTM, ANQGSEA. The CDR3 spans 15 residues. V lost 0 bases and J 1 base, leaving 12 bases between the germline ends. The CDR3 bases are TGCAGCGTTGAAGATAGGGACGGACAGAACACTGAAGCTTTCTTT. As protein: CSVEDRDGQNTEAFF.